The 9 T cell receptor beta chains presented below share a single source sample, sequenced in a study of T cell responses to AZD1222 COVID-19 vaccine. Clones were sequenced by immunoSEQ multiplex PCR, and TCRdb holds only the in-frame ones, with some missing. The sample contains fewer than 150,000 clones, more than 75% of which appear only once. The input for sequencing was peripheral blood, taken 28 days after the second AZD1222 dose. The receptors shown here come from an adult who received the AZD1222 COVID-19 vaccine.

The rearrangement links TRBV30 to TRBJ1-5; tentative D call: TRBD1 (5 bases). The CDR3 has 14 amino acids. Trimming removed 3 bases at V and 5 bases at J, with 14 bases between. Germline CDR1 and CDR2: GTSNPN and SVGIG (reference sequence). The CDR3 nucleotides are TGTGCCTGGAGCACTACAGGTGGGCATCAGCCCCAGCATTTT. As protein: CAWSTTGGHQPQHF.

The CDR3 DNA reads TGTGCCAGCAGTCCTTCTAGCGGGGGACTCCAAGAGACCCAGTACTTC. Its protein is CASSPSSGGLQETQYF. The rearrangement uses TRBV28 and TRBJ2-5, with TRBD2 matching over 10 bases. The length of the CDR3 is 16 residues. The V gene's germline CDR1 is MDHEN and CDR2 SYDVKM. Losses at the gene ends were 5 bases for V and 1 base for J; bases not matched to a gene: 7.

CDR3 nucleotides: TGTGCCAGCAGTTTAGGGGGTCCCGGGGAGCTGTTTTTT. Translated, it gives CASSLGGPGELFF. The chain recombines TRBV12-3 or TRBV12-4 with TRBJ2-2; D is unresolved. This CDR3 spans 13 amino acids. Between the trimmed V and J ends, which lost 1 base and 6 bases, there was a span of 6 bases.

The V and J genes are TRBV25-1 and TRBJ2-7; tentative D call: TRBD1 (6 bases). This CDR3 is built from 13 residues. V lost 6 bases, J lost 5 bases, and 14 bases lay in between. The germline V gene encodes CDR1 MGHDK and CDR2 SYGVNS. The CDR3 DNA reads TGTGCCAGCAGGATGGGGGCAGTTCACGAGCAGTACTTC. Protein: CASRMGAVHEQYF.

The V gene is TRBV28, the J gene TRBJ2-7; D gene ambiguous. Germline lookup yields CDR1 MDHEN and CDR2 SYDVKM. CDR3 length: 15 residues. Trimming removed 7 bases from V and 7 bases from J, with 23 bases in between. The CDR3 DNA is TGTGCCAGCACCCCCCCCGGCACCCAGGCTCGGGAGCAGTACTTC. Translating it yields CASTPPGTQAREQYF.

The chain uses TRBV19 and TRBJ1-5; D uncertain. The V end lost 6 bases, the J end lost 4 bases, and 13 bases lay between the germline ends. Germline lookup yields CDR1 LNHDA and CDR2 SQIVND (reference sequence). The CDR3 has 14 amino acids. The CDR3 loop reads CASSPVGLNQPQHF. The CDR3 region has the DNA TGTGCCAGTAGCCCCGTCGGGCTAAATCAGCCCCAGCATTTT.

This clone showed up just a few times. The chain joins TRBV10-3 to TRBJ2-3; D is perhaps TRBD2 (5 bases). The CDR3 runs 14 residues. CDR1 is ENHRY, CDR2 SYGVKD, per germline. Trimming cost V 7 bases and J 1 base, with 12 bases left between them. CDR3 amino acids: CAITPGGRTDTQYF. CDR3 in DNA: TGTGCCATCACCCCAGGAGGCCGCACAGATACGCAGTATTTT.

J is TRBJ2-5 and V is TRBV15, with 12 bases identical to TRBD2. V gave up 6 bases and J gave up 3 bases; unmatched junction bases: 11. Germline V gene data show CDR1 as LNHNV and CDR2 as YYDKDF (reference sequence). CDR3 length equals 17 residues. This CDR3 is CATSKPGRLAGEETQYF. The CDR3 DNA follows: TGTGCCACCAGTAAGCCGGGGAGACTAGCGGGGGAAGAGACCCAGTACTTC.

The chain carries TRBV6-5 and TRBJ2-5, with TRBD1 matching 7 bases. Germline lookup yields CDR1 MNHEY and CDR2 SVGAGI. Germline trimming cut 5 bases from V and 4 bases from J; bases unmatched to any gene: 7. CDR3 length: 14 residues. CDR3 sequence (DNA): TGTGCCAGCAGTCCAACGACAGGGCCAGAGACCCAGTACTTC. Its protein product is CASSPTTGPETQYF.